The 2 T cell receptor beta chains below all came from one sample that was sequenced in a study of cytomegalovirus exposure and HLA in healthy donors. Primers for the PCR totalled 60 Vbeta and 13 Jbeta. Some clones are missing from TCRdb's copy, which holds only in-frame ones; the method was immunoSEQ multiplex PCR. Of about 140,000 clones in the sample, about 80% were seen once. The sequencing input was PBMCs. These receptors were taken from a man under 40 in good health and CMV-seropositive.

V usage is TRBV6-5 and J usage is TRBJ1-5, with 7 bases identical to TRBD1. Germline CDR1 reads MNHEY; CDR2 reads SVGAGI. This CDR3 region has 14 residues. V was pared by 6 bases and J by 2 bases, with 4 bases of the junction left unmatched. CDR3 sequence: CASRKGQGNQPQHF. The DNA for the CDR3 is TGTGCCAGCAGGAAAGGACAGGGCAATCAGCCCCAGCATTTT.

This clone was seen a few times. The V and J genes are TRBV5-1 and TRBJ2-5; possible D gene TRBD2, 6 bases. This CDR3 contains 13 residues. The V end lost 4 bases, the J end lost 1 base, and 8 bases lay between the germline ends. Germline V gene data show CDR1 as SGHRS and CDR2 as YFSETQ. CDR3 nucleotide sequence: TGCGCCAGCAGCCCCGGGAGCCAAGAGACCCAGTACTTC. It specifies CASSPGSQETQYF.